The 27 T cell receptor beta chains listed next were all sequenced from one sample in a study of memory CD4+ T cells and cytomegalovirus serostatus. The sort gate was single viable CD3+CD4+CD8-CD45RO+ cells for memory CD4+ T cells. Clones were read by immunoSEQ multiplex PCR, and TCRdb kept only the in-frame ones, dropping some. The sample includes about 57,000 clones, roughly 80% of them seen just once. Source material: memory CD4+ T cells from blood. The source is an adult in good health and CMV-seronegative.

A single count supports this clone. The chain recombines TRBV14 with TRBJ1-4, with D possibly being TRBD1 (5 bases). V was trimmed by 4 bases and J by 5 bases, leaving 11 bases between them. The CDR3 is 14 amino acids. In germline, CDR1 is SGHDN, CDR2 FVKESK. CDR3 loop: CASSRGTGNEKLFF. For the CDR3, the DNA is TGTGCCAGCAGCCGCGGGACGGGGAATGAAAAACTGTTTTTT. The variable domain in full, completed from reference TRBV14 and TRBJ1-4, reads EAGVTQFPSHSVIEKGQTVTLRCDPISGHDNLYWYRRVMGKEIKFLLHFVKESKQDESGMPNNRFLAERTGGTYSTLKVQPAELEDSGVYFCASSRGTGNEKLFFGSGTQLSVL.

This clone turned up a few times. J is TRBJ2-5 and V is TRBV6-6, with TRBD2 identical over 7 bases. The trim removed 6 bases at V and 5 bases at J, leaving 12 bases unmatched. Looked up from germline, CDR1 is MNHNY and CDR2 is SVGAGI (reference sequence). This CDR3 has 15 amino acids. CDR3 in DNA: TGTGCCAGCAGGCGCGGGGGACCCGGGCGGGAGACCCAGTACTTC. Translating it yields CASRRGGPGRETQYF.

This sequence joins TRBV19 and TRBJ2-5, with 12 bases aligning to TRBD1. Germline V lookup: CDR1 LNHDA, CDR2 SQIVND (reference sequence). The CDR3 is made up of 16 amino acids. V was clipped by 2 bases and J by 1 base; unmatched bases: 2. In nucleotides, the CDR3 is TGTGCCAGTAGTATATCGGGACAGGGGGCCCAAGAGACCCAGTACTTC. This codes for CASSISGQGAQETQYF.

This chain connects TRBV9 to TRBJ2-5; D remains unclear. The germline V gene has CDR1 SGDLS and CDR2 YYNGEE. The CDR3 sequence is 15 residues long. V lost 0 bases and J lost 4, with 13 bases in between. The CDR3 reads CASSVGSIRGETQYF. The CDR3 DNA is TGTGCCAGCAGCGTAGGTTCCATCCGAGGAGAGACCCAGTACTTC.

V is TRBV5-1 and J is TRBJ2-7, with D possibly matching TRBD1 (6 bases). The CDR3 has 13 residues. Germline assignment: CDR1 SGHRS and CDR2 YFSETQ. Trimming cost V 6 bases and J 7 bases, with 17 bases left between them. CDR3 coding DNA: TGCGCCAGCACCTTCCGGACGAGGGGGGAGCAGTACTTC. This translates into CASTFRTRGEQYF.

J is TRBJ1-2 and V is TRBV28; D not resolved. This CDR3 contains 13 residues. The germline gives CDR1 MDHEN, CDR2 SYDVKM. V was trimmed by 6 bases and J by 6 bases, leaving 14 bases between them. DNA of the CDR3: TGTGCCAGCAGACCCGGAGGGTCGCATGGCTACACCTTC. Translation gives CASRPGGSHGYTF.

The CDR3 sequence is CASSSRTLLAGEINEQFF. CDR3 nucleotides: TGTGCCAGCAGCTCCCGAACCCTACTAGCGGGAGAGATCAATGAGCAGTTCTTC. The rearrangement uses TRBV7-9 and TRBJ2-1; 11 bases line up with TRBD2. J lost 6 bases, V lost 4 bases, and 14 bases had no gene match. The germline CDR1 and CDR2 sequences are SEHNR and FQNEAQ (reference sequence). The length of the CDR3 is 18 residues.

The V and J genes are TRBV2 and TRBJ1-1, with 8 positions matching TRBD1. CDR1 and CDR2 from the germline V gene are SNHLY and FYNNEI. Trimming at V came to 7 bases and at J to 3 bases, leaving 4 bases not matched to a gene. This CDR3 contains 13 residues. The CDR3 sequence: CASILDRDTEAFF. DNA for the CDR3: TGTGCCAGCATACTGGACAGGGACACTGAAGCTTTCTTT.

The V gene is TRBV18, the J gene TRBJ2-1; tentative D call: TRBD2 (6 bases). The CDR3 extends over 16 amino acids. Germline loops: CDR1 KGHSH, CDR2 LQKENI. Trimming cost V 4 bases and J 5 bases, with 18 bases left between them. In DNA, the CDR3 is TGTGCCAGCTCACTAGCGGCAGGGAACTTCCACAATGAGCAGTTCTTC. It encodes CASSLAAGNFHNEQFF.

The chain carries TRBV6-1 and TRBJ2-1; 9 positions match TRBD2. This CDR3 is 16 amino acids long. V trimming: 4 bases; J trimming: 5 bases; junction bases outside the gene matches: 9. Per germline, CDR1 MNHNS and CDR2 SASEGT. The CDR3 DNA sequence: TGTGCCAGCAGTGGAAACATAGCGGGAGATCACAATGAGCAGTTCTTC. Amino acid sequence: CASSGNIAGDHNEQFF.

The V gene is TRBV6-1, the J gene TRBJ1-5; D is unresolved. Germline CDR1 is MNHNS and CDR2 is SASEGT. The CDR3 spans 14 residues. The V gene lost 0 bases and the J gene lost 5 bases, with 8 bases spanning the gap. CDR3 loop: CASSEAPSDQPQHF. The CDR3 nucleotides read TGTGCCAGCAGTGAAGCTCCCTCCGATCAGCCCCAGCATTTT.

This clone showed up just a few times. This chain joins TRBV7-9 and TRBJ2-5; TRBD2 might be the D (5 bases). Trimming took 4 bases from V and 4 from J, leaving 19 bases between them. The CDR3 covers 16 residues. The germline gives CDR1 SEHNR, CDR2 FQNEAQ (reference sequence). CDR3 nucleotides: TGTGCCAGCAGCTCCCTGGAGGTCGCGCGAGGAGAGACCCAGTACTTC. Its protein is CASSSLEVARGETQYF.

V is TRBV29-1 and J is TRBJ2-1, with D tentatively TRBD1 (5 bases). Germline CDR1 is SQVTM and CDR2 is ANQGSEA. V was pared by 7 bases and J by 0 bases, with 13 bases between. This CDR3 region has 14 residues. DNA for the CDR3: TGCAGCGCGAGACAGTCGAGCTCCTACAATGAGCAGTTCTTC. As protein: CSARQSSSYNEQFF.

The chain links TRBV7-3 to TRBJ2-4, with D uncertain. V lost 5 bases to trimming and J lost 1 base, with 9 bases between them. Germline assignment: CDR1 SGHTA and CDR2 FQGTGA. The length of the CDR3 is 14 residues. Here the CDR3 DNA reads TGTGCCAGCAGCGCCCTAACGGCCAAAAACATTCAGTACTTC. Protein: CASSALTAKNIQYF. Complete variable domain (other parts from reference TRBV7-3 and TRBJ2-4): GAGVSQTPSNKVTEKGKYVELRCDPISGHTALYWYRQSLGQGPEFLIYFQGTGAADDSGLPNDRFFAVRPEGSVSTLKIQRTERGDSAVYLCASSALTAKNIQYFGAGTRLSVL.

This chain joins TRBV9 and TRBJ2-3, with 7 positions matching TRBD2. CDR1 is SGDLS and CDR2 is YYNGEE in the germline V gene. Germline trimming cut 0 bases from V and 2 bases from J; bases unmatched to any gene: 9. This CDR3 is 17 amino acids long. CDR3 loop: CASSVVPQAGSTDTQYF. The DNA of the CDR3 is TGTGCCAGCAGCGTAGTCCCCCAAGCGGGGTCCACAGATACGCAGTATTTT.

The rearrangement uses TRBV7-2 and TRBJ2-3; D perhaps matches TRBD1 (6 bases). This CDR3 has 14 amino acids. Looked up from germline, CDR1 is SGHTA and CDR2 is FQGNSA. Trimming removed 5 bases at V and 2 bases at J, with 11 bases between. CDR3 loop: CASSLGDITDTQYF. CDR3 nucleotide sequence: TGTGCCAGCAGCCTCGGGGACATCACAGATACGCAGTATTTT.

The V and J genes are TRBV18 and TRBJ2-7, with no clear D. CDR1 is KGHSH and CDR2 is LQKENI in the germline V gene. V gave up 3 bases and J gave up 0 bases, with 9 bases separating them. The CDR3 runs to 14 residues. CDR3 sequence: CASSPYLDSYEQYF. The CDR3 DNA sequence: TGTGCCAGCTCACCTTACCTGGACTCCTACGAGCAGTACTTC.

The V call is TRBV4-1, the J call TRBJ2-1; D tentatively reads TRBD1 or TRBD2 (6 bases each). Per the germline V gene, CDR1 is MGHRA and CDR2 is YSYEKL. V gave up 3 bases and J gave up 6 bases, with 15 bases separating them. This CDR3 region has 15 residues. The chain's CDR3 is CASSQMGGPVNEQFF. The CDR3 nucleotides are TGCGCCAGCAGCCAGATGGGGGGCCCAGTCAATGAGCAGTTCTTC.

This clone was seen more than once but under ten times. This chain links TRBV5-1 with TRBJ2-5, with TRBD2 matching 9 bases. J was trimmed by 4 bases and V by 5 bases; bases with no gene match: 6. Germline V gene lookup returns CDR1 SGHRS and CDR2 YFSETQ. This CDR3 has 14 residues. CDR3 DNA sequence: TGCGCCAGCAGTGGCGGGGGGGCCATAGAGACCCAGTACTTC. The encoded protein is CASSGGGAIETQYF.

The V and J genes are TRBV6-1 and TRBJ1-1; D may be TRBD1 (5 bases). The V end lost 6 bases, the J end lost 3 bases, and 11 bases lay between the germline ends. Germline V CDR1 and CDR2: MNHNS, SASEGT. The CDR3 covers 13 residues. The CDR3 here is CASSFGTDTEAFF. For the CDR3, the DNA is TGTGCCAGCAGCTTTGGGACCGACACTGAAGCTTTCTTT.

This rearrangement joins TRBV2 to TRBJ1-2; D uncertain. The CDR3 consists of 16 residues. Germline V gene data show CDR1 as SNHLY and CDR2 as FYNNEI. The V and J ends lost 4 bases and 4 bases respectively, with 19 bases between them. The CDR3 nucleotides read TGTGCCAGCAGTGTCTCGGACCAGGTGGGTCTCTATGGCTACACCTTC. Protein product: CASSVSDQVGLYGYTF.

V and J are TRBV19 and TRBJ1-5; 9 bases line up with TRBD1. The length of the CDR3 is 14 residues. Trimming took 7 bases from V and 6 from J; bases not matched to a gene: 7. CDR1 LNHDA and CDR2 SQIVND come from the germline V gene (reference sequence). The CDR3 sequence: CASMGDREGQPQHF. The CDR3 coding sequence is TGTGCCAGTATGGGGGACAGGGAGGGTCAGCCCCAGCATTTT.

This sequence joins TRBV18 and TRBJ1-2; 10 nucleotides line up with TRBD1. Germline CDR1 is KGHSH and CDR2 is LQKENI. With V trimmed by 3 bases and J by 4 bases, 11 bases remained unmatched. The CDR3 runs 17 residues. The CDR3 DNA reads TGTGCCAGCTCACCGAACGCACCGGGACAGGGGCTCTATGGCTACACCTTC. Amino acid sequence: CASSPNAPGQGLYGYTF.

This clone appeared a single time. This sequence joins TRBV7-9 and TRBJ2-7; no definite D call. Germline V gene lookup returns CDR1 SEHNR and CDR2 FQNEAQ (reference sequence). The CDR3 spans 16 residues. Trimming left V 5 bases short and J 3 bases short, with 20 bases between. CDR3 protein: CASSPARTGISYEQYF. Here the CDR3 DNA reads TGTGCCAGCAGCCCGGCTAGGACGGGTATCAGCTACGAGCAGTACTTC.

The chain's CDR3 is CASSRDNEQFF. The CDR3 DNA is TGTGCCAGCAGTAGGGACAATGAGCAGTTCTTC. The chain is built from TRBV28 and TRBJ2-1; no definite D call. Germline-derived CDR1 and CDR2 are MDHEN and SYDVKM. V shed 5 bases and J shed 5 bases, with 4 bases lying between them. This CDR3 comprises 11 residues.

The gene calls are TRBV29-1 and TRBJ2-3; TRBD1 agrees at 10 bases. This CDR3 spans 14 amino acids. J was trimmed by 4 bases and V by 3 bases; bases with no gene match: 4. CDR1 and CDR2 (germline): SQVTM, ANQGSEA. The CDR3 here is CSVEAGQGSDTQYF. The DNA of the CDR3 is TGCAGCGTTGAGGCGGGACAGGGGTCAGATACGCAGTATTTT.

The chain carries TRBV2 and TRBJ2-1, with 9 bases lining up with TRBD1. The ends lost 4 bases at V and 7 bases at J; junction bases unmatched: 5. CDR1 SNHLY and CDR2 FYNNEI come from the germline V gene. The CDR3 length is 14 residues. As DNA, the CDR3 is TGTGCCAGCAGTGTGGCCGGACAGGGGAATGAGCAGTTCTTC. This gives the protein CASSVAGQGNEQFF.